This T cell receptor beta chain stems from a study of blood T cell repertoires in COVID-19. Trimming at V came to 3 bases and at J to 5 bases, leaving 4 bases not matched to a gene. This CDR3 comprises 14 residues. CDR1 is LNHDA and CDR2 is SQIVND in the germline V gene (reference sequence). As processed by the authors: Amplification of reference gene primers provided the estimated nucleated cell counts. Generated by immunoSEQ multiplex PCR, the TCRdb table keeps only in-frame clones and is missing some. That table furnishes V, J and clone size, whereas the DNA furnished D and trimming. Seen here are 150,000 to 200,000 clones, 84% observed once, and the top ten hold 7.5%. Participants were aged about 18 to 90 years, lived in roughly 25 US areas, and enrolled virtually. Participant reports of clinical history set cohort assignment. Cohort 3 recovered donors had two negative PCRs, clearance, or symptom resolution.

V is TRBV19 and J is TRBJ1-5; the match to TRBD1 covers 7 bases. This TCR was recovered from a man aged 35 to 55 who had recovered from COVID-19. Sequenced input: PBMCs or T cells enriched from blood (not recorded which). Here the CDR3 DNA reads TGTGCCAGTAGTATCCAGGGGGACTATCAGCCCCAGCATTTT. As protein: CASSIQGDYQPQHF. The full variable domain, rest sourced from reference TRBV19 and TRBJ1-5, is DGGITQSPKYLFRKEGQNVTLSCEQNLNHDAMYWYRQDPGQGLRLIYYSQIVNDFQKGDIAEGYSVSREKKESFPLTVTSAQKNPTAFYLCASSIQGDYQPQHFGDGTRLSIL.